These 30 T cell receptor beta chains were sequenced from one sample in a study of T cells in Graves' hyperthyroidism and ophthalmopathy. What was amplified from RNA transcripts were TCR beta CDR3 regions. Using the HTBI primer set, a first-round RT-PCR was run on the TCR CDR3. From the multiplex PCR reads, TCRdb called clonotypes with MiXCR, one entry per CDR3 protein. Of 96,000 or so distinct CDR3 sequences listed, roughly 56% were seen once; the top ten hold around 27%. What was sequenced was blood. The receptors shown here come from a woman in her thirties or forties with Graves' hyperthyroidism.

The J gene is TRBJ2-5, the V gene TRBV5-1, with 9 bases lining up with TRBD1. V lost 2 bases, J lost 3 bases, and 2 bases stayed unmatched. This CDR3 spans 14 amino acids. CDR1 SGHRS and CDR2 YFSETQ come from the germline V gene. CDR3 DNA sequence: TGCGCCAGCAGCTTTGGGGACAGGGAAGAGACCCAGTACTTC. Its translation is CASSFGDREETQYF. The whole variable domain, remainder taken from reference TRBV5-1 and TRBJ2-5, is KAGVTQTPRYLIKTRGQQVTLSCSPISGHRSVSWYQQTPGQGLQFLFEYFSETQRNKGNFPGRFSGRQFSNSRSEMNVSTLELGDSALYLCASSFGDREETQYFGPGTRLLVL.

The chain is built from TRBV20-1 and TRBJ2-7; 8 nucleotides align to TRBD1. This CDR3 is 14 amino acids long. Germline V lookup: CDR1 DFQATT, CDR2 SNEGSKA (reference sequence). The CDR3 DNA is TGCAGAGCCCGGACAGGGCATATCTTGTACGAGCAGTACTTC. Amino acids: CRARTGHILYEQYF.

This clonotype was picked up many times. The rearrangement uses TRBV2 and TRBJ1-2; no firm D call. Between the trimmed V and J ends, which lost 3 bases and 4 bases, there was a span of 18 bases. The CDR3 consists of 16 residues. Germline V gives CDR1 SNHLY, CDR2 FYNNEI. The CDR3 loop is CASSDAYSLLLYGYTF. In nucleotides, the CDR3 is TGTGCCAGCAGTGATGCATACAGTCTGCTCCTCTATGGCTACACCTTC.

At least ten counts were recorded for this clonotype. The V and J genes are TRBV27 and TRBJ1-6; D not resolved. Germline V gene sequence: CDR1 MNHEY, CDR2 SMNVEV (reference sequence). The V and J ends lost 6 bases and 14 bases respectively, with 17 bases between them. The CDR3 length is 13 residues. CDR3 in DNA: TGTGCCAGCAGCCCCGGCCCCCAGGTGGCCCTCCACTTT. Residues: CASSPGPQVALHF.

The gene calls are TRBV2 and TRBJ1-5, with 10 positions matching TRBD1. The CDR3 is 16 amino acids. Germline V gene data show CDR1 as SNHLY and CDR2 as FYNNEI. V shed 6 bases, J shed 7 bases, and the junction held 12 bases outside the gene matches. This chain's CDR3 is CASRITGQGVGQPQHF. The CDR3 DNA reads as TGTGCCAGCAGGATAACCGGACAGGGGGTAGGGCAGCCCCAGCATTTT.

This clonotype was detected ten times or more. The rearrangement joins TRBV7-2 to TRBJ2-5; D might be TRBD1 (5 bases). This CDR3 is built from 15 residues. V lost 4 bases to trimming and J lost 5 bases, with 17 bases between them. Germline values: CDR1 SGHTA, CDR2 FQGNSA. CDR3 sequence: CASSSRQTPRETQYF. CDR3 nucleotides: TGTGCCAGCAGCTCGAGACAGACGCCCCGGGAGACCCAGTACTTC. Complete variable domain (other parts from reference TRBV7-2 and TRBJ2-5): GAGVSQSPSNKVTEKGKDVELRCDPISGHTALYWYRQSLGQGLEFLIYFQGNSAPDKSGLPSDRFSAERTGGSVSTLTIQRTQQEDSAVYLCASSSRQTPRETQYFGPGTRLLVL.

This clonotype came up many times. The chain combines TRBV7-8 with TRBJ1-6; D gene ambiguous. Germline CDR1 is SGHVS and CDR2 is FQNEAQ. The CDR3 runs 16 residues. V dropped 5 bases and J dropped 6 bases, with 17 bases sitting between them. CDR3 coding DNA: TGTGCCAGCAGCCCTCCAGCGCGGCCTACTAATTCACCCCTCCACTTT. Translated, it gives CASSPPARPTNSPLHF.

In its sample, this clonotype was seen many times. V and J are TRBV20-1 and TRBJ1-1; 12 nucleotides agree with TRBD1. The CDR3 runs to 15 residues. J was trimmed by 1 base and V by 3 bases; bases with no gene match: 3. In germline, CDR1 is DFQATT, CDR2 SNEGSKA (reference sequence). The CDR3 sequence: CSARGQGAQNTEAFF. The CDR3, as DNA: TGCAGTGCTAGGGGACAGGGGGCCCAGAACACTGAAGCTTTCTTT.

This clonotype was detected a few times. The chain is built from TRBV6-4 and TRBJ2-3; 7 bases are shared with TRBD1. CDR3 length: 13 amino acids. With V trimmed by 5 bases and J by 3 bases, 2 bases remained unmatched. Germline values: CDR1 MRHNA, CDR2 SNTAGT. The CDR3 here is CASSQGETDTQYF. The DNA for the CDR3 is TGTGCCAGCAGTCAGGGGGAGACAGATACGCAGTATTTT.

The genes are TRBV7-9 and TRBJ2-3, with 9 bases that match TRBD2. Losses at the gene ends were 4 bases for V and 6 bases for J; bases not matched to a gene: 11. This CDR3 is 16 amino acids long. Germline loops: CDR1 SEHNR, CDR2 FQNEAQ (reference sequence). CDR3 sequence: CASSYGQASGKDTQYF. The CDR3, as DNA: TGTGCCAGCAGCTATGGACAGGCTAGCGGGAAGGATACGCAGTATTTT.

The genes are TRBV12-5 and TRBJ1-1; D possibly corresponds to TRBD1 (5 bases). This CDR3 is built from 13 residues. Germline V gives CDR1 LGHNT, CDR2 FRNRAP. Trimming left V 1 base short and J 6 bases short, with 9 bases between. The CDR3 coding sequence is TGTGCTAGTGGTTTGGCAGGGCGGGCTGAAGCTTTCTTT. This sequence encodes CASGLAGRAEAFF.

The chain recombines TRBV7-2 with TRBJ1-3; the match to TRBD1 covers 7 bases. The CDR3 runs to 15 residues. V dropped 1 base and J dropped 8; count of bases not matched to a gene: 8. CDR1 and CDR2 (germline): SGHTA, FQGNSA. The CDR3 sequence: CASSLGGGRADTIYF. The CDR3 nucleotides read TGTGCCAGCAGCTTAGGAGGGGGCAGGGCAGACACCATATATTTT. Supplemented by reference TRBV7-2 and TRBJ1-3, the full variable domain reads GAGVSQSPSNKVTEKGKDVELRCDPISGHTALYWYRQSLGQGLEFLIYFQGNSAPDKSGLPSDRFSAERTGGSVSTLTIQRTQQEDSAVYLCASSLGGGRADTIYFGEGSWLTVV.

J is TRBJ2-7 and V is TRBV7-9; tentatively, D is TRBD2 (6 bases). The CDR3 has 14 residues. The germline V gene encodes CDR1 SEHNR and CDR2 FQNEAQ (reference sequence). V gave up 5 bases and J gave up 3 bases, with 14 bases separating them. The CDR3 sequence is CASSRPGEYYEQYF. The CDR3 DNA follows: TGTGCCAGCAGCCGGCCGGGGGAGTACTACGAGCAGTACTTC. Using reference TRBV7-9 and TRBJ2-7 for the parts outside the CDR3, the full variable domain is DTGVSQNPRHKITKRGQNVTFRCDPISEHNRLYWYRQTLGQGPEFLTYFQNEAQLEKSRLLSDRFSAERPKGSFSTLEIQRTEQGDSAMYLCASSRPGEYYEQYFGPGTRLTVT.

The chain has TRBV25-1 and TRBJ1-2, with TRBD1 matching over 7 bases. The CDR3 consists of 14 residues. Germline values: CDR1 MGHDK, CDR2 SYGVNS. The junction had 7 bases not matched to a gene; V was cut back by 5 bases and J by 4 bases. The CDR3 nucleotides are TGTGCCAGCAGTTTTTCGAGGACAGGCTATGGCTACACCTTC. It encodes CASSFSRTGYGYTF.

This rearrangement joins TRBV29-1 to TRBJ2-7, with D tentatively TRBD1 (5 bases). This CDR3 contains 11 residues. The germline V gene encodes CDR1 SQVTM and CDR2 ANQGSEA. Trimming removed 4 bases at V and 5 bases at J, with 9 bases between. In nucleotides, the CDR3 is TGCAGCGTTGCAGGGTACCACGAGCAGTACTTC. It encodes CSVAGYHEQYF.

This clonotype was observed many times. This sequence joins TRBV7-9 and TRBJ2-5; 8 nucleotides align to TRBD2. This CDR3 has 15 amino acids. The V segment lost 5 bases and the J segment 4 bases; nucleotides outside the gene matches: 9. The germline CDR1 and CDR2 sequences are SEHNR and FQNEAQ (reference sequence). The CDR3 sequence: CASSVQAGAGETQYF. CDR3 bases: TGTGCCAGCAGCGTACAAGCGGGAGCTGGAGAGACCCAGTACTTC.

V gene TRBV7-9 combines with J gene TRBJ1-3; D unclear. Trimming shortened V by 5 bases and J by 1 base, and 12 bases separated the two germline ends. Per germline, CDR1 SEHNR and CDR2 FQNEAQ (reference sequence). The CDR3 sequence is 15 residues long. For the CDR3, the DNA is TGTGCCAGCAGCGTTAAAGAACCGTCTGGAAACACCATATATTTT. Translated: CASSVKEPSGNTIYF.

There are a few counts of this clonotype. The chain uses TRBV7-9 and TRBJ1-1, with 8 bases fitting TRBD1. V was pared by 6 bases and J by 1 base, with 7 bases of the junction left unmatched. Germline V gene sequence: CDR1 SEHNR, CDR2 FQNEAQ (reference sequence). CDR3 size: 15 residues. The DNA for the CDR3 is TGTGCCAGCAGTTTCGACAGGGGAACGAACACTGAAGCTTTCTTT. It codes for CASSFDRGTNTEAFF.

The chain recombines TRBV5-1 with TRBJ1-6; weak D call: TRBD1 (5 bases). Germline loops: CDR1 SGHRS, CDR2 YFSETQ. Trimming removed 0 bases from V and 3 bases from J, with 13 bases in between. The length of the CDR3 is 17 residues. The CDR3 nucleotides are TGCGCCAGCAGCTTGGGAACTGGACACAACTATAATTCACCCCTCCACTTT. Translation: CASSLGTGHNYNSPLHF.

This clonotype was counted a few times. This sequence joins TRBV2 and TRBJ2-3; 10 nucleotides align to TRBD2. This CDR3 has 15 residues. Per germline, CDR1 SNHLY and CDR2 FYNNEI. V shed 5 bases and J 6 bases; nucleotides not matched to a gene: 8. In DNA, the CDR3 is TGTGCCAGCAGTTCTAGCGGGAGTCTCGGGGATACGCAGTATTTT. Protein: CASSSSGSLGDTQYF.

This clonotype was seen at least ten times. The chain combines TRBV5-1 with TRBJ1-2, with D perhaps matching TRBD1 (5 bases). Per the germline V gene, CDR1 is SGHRS and CDR2 is YFSETQ. Between the trimmed V and J ends, which lost 4 bases and 3 bases, there was a span of 16 bases. CDR3 length equals 15 residues. The CDR3 coding sequence is TGCGCCAGCAGCCCTGGGACTCGGAGGGACTATGGCTACACCTTC. This encodes CASSPGTRRDYGYTF.

This clonotype has only a few counts. The CDR3 loop reads CASTGRGNNQPQHF. CDR3 bases: TGTGCCAGCACTGGCAGGGGGAACAATCAGCCCCAGCATTTT. The rearrangement uses TRBV6-5 and TRBJ1-5; TRBD1 agrees at 7 bases. The length of the CDR3 is 14 residues. Germline assignment: CDR1 MNHEY and CDR2 SVGAGI. J was trimmed by 3 bases and V by 7 bases; bases with no gene match: 6.

The genes are TRBV7-9 and TRBJ2-7, with D unresolved. V lost 5 bases, J lost 5 bases, and 10 bases lay in between. The CDR3 sequence is 12 residues long. Germline CDR1 and CDR2: SEHNR and FQNEAQ (reference sequence). The CDR3 protein is CASSPMWDEQYF. CDR3 coding DNA: TGTGCCAGCAGCCCCATGTGGGACGAGCAGTACTTC.

In its sample, this clonotype was seen many times. V usage is TRBV19 and J usage is TRBJ1-1; D gene ambiguous. Trimming stripped 3 bases from V and 0 bases from J, with 8 bases between. CDR3 size: 14 residues. From germline, CDR1 is LNHDA and CDR2 SQIVND (reference sequence). CDR3 DNA: TGTGCCAGTAGTATCGGGCTGATGAACACTGAAGCTTTCTTT. This encodes CASSIGLMNTEAFF. The full variable domain, rest sourced from reference TRBV19 and TRBJ1-1, is DGGITQSPKYLFRKEGQNVTLSCEQNLNHDAMYWYRQDPGQGLRLIYYSQIVNDFQKGDIAEGYSVSREKKESFPLTVTSAQKNPTAFYLCASSIGLMNTEAFFGQGTRLTVV.

On this clonotype itself: Possible read error: a much larger clone is one base away. The chain combines TRBV5-6 with TRBJ1-1; a possible D gene is TRBD1 (6 bases). This CDR3 contains 14 residues. Trimming left V 0 bases short and J 3 bases short, with 9 bases between. Germline assignment: CDR1 SGHDT and CDR2 YYEEEE. The CDR3 nucleotides read TGTGCCAGCAGCTTGGGCAAGGGGGACACTGAAGCTTTCTTT. Protein product: CASSLGKGDTEAFF.

With respect to this clonotype: Since a much larger clone is just one base distant, this may be a read error. CDR3 residues: CASSPGHRDGEETQYF. In DNA, the CDR3 is TGTGCCAGCAGCCCGGGACACCGGGACGGGGAAGAGACCCAGTACTTC. The chain couples TRBV9 to TRBJ2-5, with TRBD1 as a possible D gene (6 bases). Germline V lookup: CDR1 SGDLS, CDR2 YYNGEE. This CDR3 contains 16 residues. V was cut by 4 bases and J by 3 bases, with 19 bases left in between.

About this clonotype: This may arise from a read error, as a much more abundant clone is one base away. The chain joins TRBV7-9 to TRBJ1-1; D is unresolved. V dropped 11 bases and J dropped 9 bases, with 13 bases sitting between them. Per germline, CDR1 SEHNR and CDR2 FQNEAQ (reference sequence). This CDR3 has 10 residues. As DNA, the CDR3 is TGTGCCTGGAGTGTCGGAAAAGCTTTCTTT. It specifies CAWSVGKAFF.

This clonotype came up many times. The rearrangement joins TRBV19 to TRBJ1-2; maybe TRBD1 (6 bases). The CDR3 is 13 amino acids. Trimming removed 7 bases from V and 3 bases from J, with 12 bases in between. In germline, CDR1 is LNHDA, CDR2 SQIVND (reference sequence). The CDR3 bases are TGTGCCAGTACCGATAACAGGGACTATGGCTACACCTTC. Amino acids: CASTDNRDYGYTF.

This clonotype was found many times. The chain combines TRBV27 with TRBJ2-2, with D unclear. The CDR3 runs to 14 residues. CDR1 and CDR2 (germline): MNHEY, SMNVEV (reference sequence). V gave up 3 bases and J gave up 4 bases, with 9 bases separating them. The CDR3 DNA is TGTGCCAGCAGTTTTAGGGCCCTCACCGGGGAGCTGTTTTTT. This sequence encodes CASSFRALTGELFF.

This clonotype was found many times. The chain recombines TRBV6-2 or TRBV6-3 with TRBJ2-7; D remains ambiguous. Trimming took 2 bases from V and 2 from J, leaving 10 bases between them. The germline CDR1 and CDR2 sequences are MNHEY and SVGEGT. CDR3 length: 14 residues. DNA of the CDR3: TGTGCCAGCAGTTACAGGGCCTGGACCTACGAGCAGTACTTC. Translated, it gives CASSYRAWTYEQYF.